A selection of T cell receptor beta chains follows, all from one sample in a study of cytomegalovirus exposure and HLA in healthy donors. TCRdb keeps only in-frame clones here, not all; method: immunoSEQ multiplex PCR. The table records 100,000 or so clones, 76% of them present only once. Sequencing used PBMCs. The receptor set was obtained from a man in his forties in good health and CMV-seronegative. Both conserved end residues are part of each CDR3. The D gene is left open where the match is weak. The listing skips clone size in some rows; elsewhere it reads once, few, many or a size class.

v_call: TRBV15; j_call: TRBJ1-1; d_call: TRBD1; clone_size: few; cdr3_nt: TGTGCCACCAGCGCCGTCTATCCGACAGGGTGGAACATGAACACTGAAGCTTTCTTT; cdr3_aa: CATSAVYPTGWNMNTEAFF
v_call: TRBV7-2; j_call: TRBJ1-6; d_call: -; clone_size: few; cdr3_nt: TGTGCCAGCAGCTCCGCACAGGGAGGGAATTCACCCCTCCACTTT; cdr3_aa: CASSSAQGGNSPLHF
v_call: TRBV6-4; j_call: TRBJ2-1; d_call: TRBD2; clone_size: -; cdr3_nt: TGTGCCAGCAGTACCCGGGGGGGCCGAACCTACAATGAGCAGTTCTTC; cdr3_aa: CASSTRGGRTYNEQFF
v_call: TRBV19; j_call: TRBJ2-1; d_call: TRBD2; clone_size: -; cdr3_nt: TGTGCCAGTAGTATAGCCCAAGCGGGGGAGCAGTTCTTC; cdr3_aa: CASSIAQAGEQFF
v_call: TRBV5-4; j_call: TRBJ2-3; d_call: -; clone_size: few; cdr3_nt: TGTGCCAGCAGCTTGGCGTTTGGCGGCGGCCTGGGTTCGTCGTATTTT; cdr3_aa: CASSLAFGGGLGSSYF
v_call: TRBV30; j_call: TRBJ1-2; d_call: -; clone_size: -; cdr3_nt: TGTGCCTGGAGTGTGAACGGCCACTATGACTACACCTTC; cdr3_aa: CAWSVNGHYDYTF
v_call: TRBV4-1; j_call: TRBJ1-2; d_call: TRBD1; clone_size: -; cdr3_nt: TGCGCCAGCAGCCCCGCAGGGGGTAAAAAGGATGGCTACACCTTC; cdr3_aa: CASSPAGGKKDGYTF
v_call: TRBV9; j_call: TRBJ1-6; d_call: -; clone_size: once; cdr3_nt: TGTGCCAGCAGCGTACAGGGGCGGGATTCACCCCTCCACTTT; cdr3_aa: CASSVQGRDSPLHF
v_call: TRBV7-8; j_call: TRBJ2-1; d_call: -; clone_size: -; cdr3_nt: TGTGCCAGCAGCTTAATTACGGGGTACAATGAGCAGTTCTTC; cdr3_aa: CASSLITGYNEQFF
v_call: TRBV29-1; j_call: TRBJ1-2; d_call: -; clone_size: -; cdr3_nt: TGCAGCGTTGTCACAGTGTCACATGGCTACACCTTC; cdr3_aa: CSVVTVSHGYTF
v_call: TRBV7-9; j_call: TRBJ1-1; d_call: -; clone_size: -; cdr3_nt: TGTTCCAGCAGCCCTACCGGGGCGGGGTACGGTGAAGCTTTCTTT; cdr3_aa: CSSSPTGAGYGEAFF
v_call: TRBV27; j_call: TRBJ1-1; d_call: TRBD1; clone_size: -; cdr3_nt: TGTGCCAGCAGTGGACAGGGGGAGGGCACTGAAGCTTTCTTT; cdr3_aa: CASSGQGEGTEAFF
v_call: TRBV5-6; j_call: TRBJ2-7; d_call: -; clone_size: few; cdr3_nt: TGTGCCAGCAGCTCCGGAACTGGAGGAGGGTCCTACGAGCAGTACTTC; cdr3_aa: CASSSGTGGGSYEQYF
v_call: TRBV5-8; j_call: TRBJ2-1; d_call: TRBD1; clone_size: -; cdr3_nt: TGTGCCAGCAGGGACCGACAGGGGGCGATCAATGAGCAGTTCTTC; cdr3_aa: CASRDRQGAINEQFF
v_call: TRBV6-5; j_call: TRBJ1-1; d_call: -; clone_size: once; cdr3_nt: TGTGCCAGCAGTTCTTCCTTCCAAGCGGACACTGAAGCTTTCTTT; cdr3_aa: CASSSSFQADTEAFF
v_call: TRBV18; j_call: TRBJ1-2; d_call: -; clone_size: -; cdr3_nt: TGTGCCAGCTCACCCGGTCCGGGTGTCGGCTATGGCTACACCTTC; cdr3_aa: CASSPGPGVGYGYTF
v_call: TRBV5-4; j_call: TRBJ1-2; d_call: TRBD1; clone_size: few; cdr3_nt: TGTGCCAGCAGCTCTGGGACAGCTCTAAGTGGCTACACCTTC; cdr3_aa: CASSSGTALSGYTF
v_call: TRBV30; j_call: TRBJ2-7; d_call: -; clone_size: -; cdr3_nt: TGTGCCTGGAGTGATTATAGGACAGTCCACGAGCAGTACTTC; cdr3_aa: CAWSDYRTVHEQYF
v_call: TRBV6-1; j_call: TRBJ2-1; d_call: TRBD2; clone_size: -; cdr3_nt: TGTGCCAGCAGTGTAAGCGGGGGCTTTTACAATGAGCAGTTCTTC; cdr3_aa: CASSVSGGFYNEQFF
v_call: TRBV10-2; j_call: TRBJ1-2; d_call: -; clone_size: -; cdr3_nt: TGCGCCAGCAGTGAGATAGCGGGGGGCTACACCTTC; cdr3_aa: CASSEIAGGYTF
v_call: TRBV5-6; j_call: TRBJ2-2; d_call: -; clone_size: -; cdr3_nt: TGTGCCAGCAGCCGCGGGGGCGCGAACACCGGGGAGCTGTTTTTT; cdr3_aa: CASSRGGANTGELFF
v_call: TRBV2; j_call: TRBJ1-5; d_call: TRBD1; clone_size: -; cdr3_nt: TGTGCCGGCACAGGGACAGGGGGATCAGGTCAGCCCCAGCATTTT; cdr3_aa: CAGTGTGGSGQPQHF
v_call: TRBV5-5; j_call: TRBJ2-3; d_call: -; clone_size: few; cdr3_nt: TGTGCCAGCAGCGAACTAGTCCAAGATACGCAGTATTTT; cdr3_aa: CASSELVQDTQYF
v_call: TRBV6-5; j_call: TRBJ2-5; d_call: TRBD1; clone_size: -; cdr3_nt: TGTGCCAGCAACCTACAGGGGGTCCAAGAGACCCAGTACTTC; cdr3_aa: CASNLQGVQETQYF
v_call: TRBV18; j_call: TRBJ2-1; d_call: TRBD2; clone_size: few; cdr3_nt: TGTGCCAGCTCACCACCGGGGGGACTAGCGGGAAACAATGAGCAGTTCTTC; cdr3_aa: CASSPPGGLAGNNEQFF
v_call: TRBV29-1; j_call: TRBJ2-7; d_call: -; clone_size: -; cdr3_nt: TGCAGCGTTGTGGGGAGCTCCTACGAGCAGTACTTC; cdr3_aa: CSVVGSSYEQYF
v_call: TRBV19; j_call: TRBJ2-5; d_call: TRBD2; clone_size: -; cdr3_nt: TGTGCCAGTAGTATCAGCTCTAGCGGGTATGAGACCCAGTACTTC; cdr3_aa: CASSISSSGYETQYF
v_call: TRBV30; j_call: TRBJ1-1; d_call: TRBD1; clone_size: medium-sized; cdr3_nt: TGTGCCTGGAGTAGGGACAGGGAACTCACTGAAGCTTTCTTT; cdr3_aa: CAWSRDRELTEAFF
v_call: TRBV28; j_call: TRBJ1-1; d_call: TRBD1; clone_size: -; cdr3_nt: TGTGCCAGCAGGGGACAGGGGAACACTGAAGCTTTCTTT; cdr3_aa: CASRGQGNTEAFF
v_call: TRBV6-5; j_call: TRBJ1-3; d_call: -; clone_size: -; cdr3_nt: TGTGCCAGCAGGGCAGGAGGAAACACCATATATTTT; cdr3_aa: CASRAGGNTIYF